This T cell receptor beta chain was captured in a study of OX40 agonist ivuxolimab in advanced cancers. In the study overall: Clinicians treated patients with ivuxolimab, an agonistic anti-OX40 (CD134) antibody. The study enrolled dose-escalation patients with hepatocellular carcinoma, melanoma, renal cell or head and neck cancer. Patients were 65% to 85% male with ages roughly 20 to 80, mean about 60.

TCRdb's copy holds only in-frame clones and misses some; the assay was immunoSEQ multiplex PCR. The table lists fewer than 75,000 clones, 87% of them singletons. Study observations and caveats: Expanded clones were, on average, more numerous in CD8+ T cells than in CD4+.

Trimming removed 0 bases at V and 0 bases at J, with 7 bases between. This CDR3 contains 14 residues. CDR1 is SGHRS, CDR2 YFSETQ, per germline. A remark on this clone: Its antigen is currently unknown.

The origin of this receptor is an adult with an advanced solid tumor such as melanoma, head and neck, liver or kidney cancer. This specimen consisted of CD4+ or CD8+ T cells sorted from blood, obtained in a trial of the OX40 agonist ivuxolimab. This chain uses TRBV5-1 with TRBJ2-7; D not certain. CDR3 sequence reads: CASSLAVSSYEQYF. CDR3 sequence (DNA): TGCGCCAGCAGCTTGGCGGTCAGCTCCTACGAGCAGTACTTC.